This T cell receptor beta chain was obtained from a study of blood T cell repertoires in COVID-19. Study at large: COVID-19 samples, acute and convalescent, were from the United States, Italy and Spain. In each case, the material was cDNA or gDNA derived from T cells, B-cell-depleted T cells, or PBMCs.

Per the germline V gene, CDR1 is SGHTA and CDR2 is FQGNSA. Between the trimmed V and J ends, which lost 6 bases and 4 bases, there was a span of 16 bases. This CDR3 is 14 amino acids long. In the original processing: Amplification with reference gene primers provided the estimates of nucleated cell counts. The repertoire was sequenced with immunoSEQ multiplex PCR; TCRdb's copy has only in-frame clones and lacks some. The D gene and trimming were derived from the DNA, and the V and J assignments and clone size from that table. This sample has 200,000 to 300,000 clones, with roughly 80% found just once.

The gene calls are TRBV7-2 and TRBJ2-7; D might be TRBD1 (7 bases). Material: peripheral blood. The TCR originated in a woman of 80 years or more with acute or convalescent COVID-19. The CDR3 spells CASSLPPGGYEQYF. The CDR3 DNA reads TGTGCCAGCAGTCTCCCTCCAGGGGGGTACGAGCAGTACTTC.